There are a few counts of the clone carrying this TCR beta chain. The germline V gene has CDR1 LGHNT and CDR2 FRNRAP. V was cut by 0 bases and J by 9 bases, with 9 bases left in between. The length of the CDR3 is 13 residues. The data originate from a study of identical twins' blood T cells. TCRdb ran MiXCR on the 5' RACE reads and lists one entry per CDR3 protein. The sample lists 300,000 to 450,000 distinct CDR3 sequences, 28% seen once, with about 6% in the top ten. The TCR originated in a woman aged 18-55 years in good health. This chain links TRBV12-5 with TRBJ2-1; possibly TRBD1 for D (5 bases). The sequenced sample was PBMCs. CDR3 in amino acids: CASGLVPRAEQFF. In DNA form, the CDR3 reads TGTGCTAGTGGTTTGGTACCCAGGGCTGAGCAGTTCTTC. Drawing the rest from reference TRBV12-5 and TRBJ2-1, the complete variable domain is DARVTQTPRHKVTEMGQEVTMRCQPILGHNTVFWYRQTMMQGLELLAYFRNRAPLDDSGMPKDRFSAEMPDATLATLKIQPSEPRDSAVYFCASGLVPRAEQFFGPGTRLTVL.